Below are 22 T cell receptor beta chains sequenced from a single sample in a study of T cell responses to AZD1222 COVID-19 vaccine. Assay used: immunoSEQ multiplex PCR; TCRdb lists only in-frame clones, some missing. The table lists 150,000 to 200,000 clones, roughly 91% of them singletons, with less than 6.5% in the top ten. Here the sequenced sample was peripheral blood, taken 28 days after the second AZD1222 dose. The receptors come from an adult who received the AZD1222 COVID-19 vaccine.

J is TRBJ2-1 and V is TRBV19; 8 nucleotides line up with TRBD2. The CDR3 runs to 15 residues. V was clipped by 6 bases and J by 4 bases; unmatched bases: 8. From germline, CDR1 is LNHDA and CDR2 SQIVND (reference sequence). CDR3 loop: CASRPAGLVYNEQFF. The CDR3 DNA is TGTGCCAGTAGGCCAGCGGGACTAGTGTACAATGAGCAGTTCTTC. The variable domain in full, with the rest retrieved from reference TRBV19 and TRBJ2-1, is DGGITQSPKYLFRKEGQNVTLSCEQNLNHDAMYWYRQDPGQGLRLIYYSQIVNDFQKGDIAEGYSVSREKKESFPLTVTSAQKNPTAFYLCASRPAGLVYNEQFFGPGTRLTVL.

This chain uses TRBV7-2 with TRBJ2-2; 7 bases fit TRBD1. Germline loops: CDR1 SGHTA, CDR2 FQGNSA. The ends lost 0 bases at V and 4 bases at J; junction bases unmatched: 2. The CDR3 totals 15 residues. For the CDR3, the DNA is TGTGCCAGCAGCTTAGCTAGGACAGGCACCGGGGAGCTGTTTTTT. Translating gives CASSLARTGTGELFF.

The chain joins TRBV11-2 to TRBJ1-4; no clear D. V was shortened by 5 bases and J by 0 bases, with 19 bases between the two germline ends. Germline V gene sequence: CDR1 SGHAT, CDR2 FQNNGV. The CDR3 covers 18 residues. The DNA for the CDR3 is TGTGCCAGCAGCCCCCGCGCCGGCATTGGGTCAACTAATGAAAAACTGTTTTTT. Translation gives CASSPRAGIGSTNEKLFF.

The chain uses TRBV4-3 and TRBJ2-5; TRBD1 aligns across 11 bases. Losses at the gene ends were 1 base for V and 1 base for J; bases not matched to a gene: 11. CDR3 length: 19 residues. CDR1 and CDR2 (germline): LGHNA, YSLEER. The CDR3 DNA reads TGCGCCAGCAGCCAAGGGACAGGGGGCCCCTATATTCCCCAAGAGACCCAGTACTTC. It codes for CASSQGTGGPYIPQETQYF.

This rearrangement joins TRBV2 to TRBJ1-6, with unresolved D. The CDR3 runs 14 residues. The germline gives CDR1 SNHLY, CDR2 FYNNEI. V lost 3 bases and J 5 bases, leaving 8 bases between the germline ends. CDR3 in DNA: TGTGCCAGCAGTGACTGGGTGGATAATTCACCCCTCCACTTT. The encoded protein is CASSDWVDNSPLHF. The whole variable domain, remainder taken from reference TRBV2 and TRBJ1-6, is EPEVTQTPSHQVTQMGQEVILRCVPISNHLYFYWYRQILGQKVEFLVSFYNNEISEKSEIFDDQFSVERPDGSNFTLKIRSTKLEDSAMYFCASSDWVDNSPLHFGNGTRLTVT.

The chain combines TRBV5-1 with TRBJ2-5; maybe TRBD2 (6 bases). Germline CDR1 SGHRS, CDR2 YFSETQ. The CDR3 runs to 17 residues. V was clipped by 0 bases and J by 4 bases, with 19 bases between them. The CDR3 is CASSLARPSEGRETQYF. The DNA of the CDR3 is TGCGCCAGCAGCTTGGCCCGGCCATCGGAGGGGCGAGAGACCCAGTACTTC.

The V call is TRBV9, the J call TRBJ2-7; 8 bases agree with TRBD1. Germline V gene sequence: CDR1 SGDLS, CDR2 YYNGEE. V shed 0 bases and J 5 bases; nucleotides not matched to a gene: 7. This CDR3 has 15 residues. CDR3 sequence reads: CASSVDGQGSHEQYF. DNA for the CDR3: TGTGCCAGCAGCGTAGACGGACAGGGTTCCCACGAGCAGTACTTC.

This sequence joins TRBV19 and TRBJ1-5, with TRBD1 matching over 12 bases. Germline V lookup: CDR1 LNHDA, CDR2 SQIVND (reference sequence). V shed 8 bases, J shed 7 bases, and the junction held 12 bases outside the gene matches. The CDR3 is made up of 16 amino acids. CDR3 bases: TGTGCCAGTTCAGTACCGGGACAGGGGGCGCGACAGCCCCAGCATTTT. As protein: CASSVPGQGARQPQHF.

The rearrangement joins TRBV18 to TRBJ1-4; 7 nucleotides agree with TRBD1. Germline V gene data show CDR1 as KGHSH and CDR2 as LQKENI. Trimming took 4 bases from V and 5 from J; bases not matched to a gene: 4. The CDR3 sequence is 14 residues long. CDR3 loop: CASSLGTVNEKLFF. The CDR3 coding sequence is TGTGCCAGCTCACTTGGGACAGTAAATGAAAAACTGTTTTTT.

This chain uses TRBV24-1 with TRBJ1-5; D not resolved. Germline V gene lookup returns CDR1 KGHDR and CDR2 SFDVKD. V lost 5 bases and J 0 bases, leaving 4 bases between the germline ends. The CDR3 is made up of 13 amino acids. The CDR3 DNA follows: TGTGCCACCAGTGGGGATAGCAATCAGCCCCAGCATTTT. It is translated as CATSGDSNQPQHF.

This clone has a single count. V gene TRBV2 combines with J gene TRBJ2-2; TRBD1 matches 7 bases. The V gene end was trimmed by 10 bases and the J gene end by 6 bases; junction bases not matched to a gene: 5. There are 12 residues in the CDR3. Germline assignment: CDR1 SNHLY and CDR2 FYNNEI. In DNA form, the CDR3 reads TGTGCCACCCAACAGGGGTCCGGGGAGCTGTTTTTT. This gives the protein CATQQGSGELFF.

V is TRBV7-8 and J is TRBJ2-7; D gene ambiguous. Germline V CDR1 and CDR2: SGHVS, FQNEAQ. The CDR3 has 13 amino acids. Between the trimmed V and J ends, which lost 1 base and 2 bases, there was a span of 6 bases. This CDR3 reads CASSLGATYEQYF. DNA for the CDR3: TGTGCCAGCAGCTTAGGCGCTACCTACGAGCAGTACTTC.

CDR3 protein: CASSPNPGQGGEQYF. In nucleotides, the CDR3 is TGTGCCAGCTCACCAAACCCGGGACAGGGAGGAGAGCAGTACTTC. The rearrangement joins TRBV18 to TRBJ2-7, with 9 bases that match TRBD1. Germline V gene lookup returns CDR1 KGHSH and CDR2 LQKENI. The J segment lost 7 bases and the V segment lost 2 bases, leaving 9 bases of the junction unmatched. The CDR3 is 15 amino acids.

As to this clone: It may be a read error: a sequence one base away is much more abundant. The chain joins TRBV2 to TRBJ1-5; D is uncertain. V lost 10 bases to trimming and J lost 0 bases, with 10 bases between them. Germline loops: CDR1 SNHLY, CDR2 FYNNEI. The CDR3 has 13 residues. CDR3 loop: CANSSNSNQPQHF. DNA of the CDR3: TGTGCCAACAGCTCCAATAGCAATCAGCCCCAGCATTTT.

CDR3 region: CASSLQPASYEQYF. The CDR3 nucleotides are TGTGCCAGCAGCTTACAACCGGCGAGCTACGAGCAGTACTTC. This chain joins TRBV6-4 and TRBJ2-7, with D unresolved. The V gene lost 6 bases and the J gene lost 3 bases, with 15 bases spanning the gap. The CDR3 length is 14 residues. Germline V gene lookup returns CDR1 MRHNA and CDR2 SNTAGT.

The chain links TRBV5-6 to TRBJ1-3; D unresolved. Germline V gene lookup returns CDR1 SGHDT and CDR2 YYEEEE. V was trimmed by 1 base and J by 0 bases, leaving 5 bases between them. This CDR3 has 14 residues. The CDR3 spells CASSLFSSGNTIYF. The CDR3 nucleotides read TGTGCCAGCAGCTTGTTCAGCTCTGGAAACACCATATATTTT.

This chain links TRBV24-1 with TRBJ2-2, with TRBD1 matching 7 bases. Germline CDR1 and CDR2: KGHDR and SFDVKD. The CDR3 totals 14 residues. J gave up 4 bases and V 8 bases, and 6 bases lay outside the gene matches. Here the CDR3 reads CATTGDSRTGELFF. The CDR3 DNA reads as TGTGCCACCACCGGGGACAGCCGCACCGGGGAGCTGTTTTTT.

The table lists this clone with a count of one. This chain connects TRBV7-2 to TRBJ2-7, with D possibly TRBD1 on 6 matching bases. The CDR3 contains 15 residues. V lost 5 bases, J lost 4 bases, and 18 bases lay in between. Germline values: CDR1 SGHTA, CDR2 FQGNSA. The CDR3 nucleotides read TGTGCCAGCAGCCCTCAGGGGTTTGGGATGTACGAGCAGTACTTC. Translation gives CASSPQGFGMYEQYF.

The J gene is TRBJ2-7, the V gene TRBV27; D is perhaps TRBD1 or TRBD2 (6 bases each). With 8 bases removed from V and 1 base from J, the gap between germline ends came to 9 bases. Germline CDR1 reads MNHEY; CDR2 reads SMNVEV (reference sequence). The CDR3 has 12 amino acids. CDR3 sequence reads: CASRGRSYEQYF. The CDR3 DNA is TGTGCCAGCCGGGGGCGTTCCTACGAGCAGTACTTC.

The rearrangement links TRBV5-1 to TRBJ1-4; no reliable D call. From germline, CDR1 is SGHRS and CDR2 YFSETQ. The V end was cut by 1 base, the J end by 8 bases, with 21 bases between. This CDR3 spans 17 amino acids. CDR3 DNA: TGCGCCAGCAGCTTGACCCCCCCGGGTCTCCAAGGGGAAAAACTGTTTTTT. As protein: CASSLTPPGLQGEKLFF.

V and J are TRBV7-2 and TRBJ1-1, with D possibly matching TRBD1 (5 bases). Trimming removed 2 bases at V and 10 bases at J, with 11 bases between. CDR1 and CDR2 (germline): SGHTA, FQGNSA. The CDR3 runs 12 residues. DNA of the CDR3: TGTGCCAGCAGCTTATTCGGGGCGGGAGCTTTCTTT. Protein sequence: CASSLFGAGAFF.

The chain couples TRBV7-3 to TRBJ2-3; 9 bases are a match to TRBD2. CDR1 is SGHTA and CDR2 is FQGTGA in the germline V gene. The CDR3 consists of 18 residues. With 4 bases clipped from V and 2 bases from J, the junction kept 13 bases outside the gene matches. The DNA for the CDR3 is TGTGCCAGCAGCTCTCTAGCGGGGATTTCCACATCCACAGATACGCAGTATTTT. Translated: CASSSLAGISTSTDTQYF. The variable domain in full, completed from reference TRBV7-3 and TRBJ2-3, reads GAGVSQTPSNKVTEKGKYVELRCDPISGHTALYWYRQSLGQGPEFLIYFQGTGAADDSGLPNDRFFAVRPEGSVSTLKIQRTERGDSAVYLCASSSLAGISTSTDTQYFGPGTRLTVL.